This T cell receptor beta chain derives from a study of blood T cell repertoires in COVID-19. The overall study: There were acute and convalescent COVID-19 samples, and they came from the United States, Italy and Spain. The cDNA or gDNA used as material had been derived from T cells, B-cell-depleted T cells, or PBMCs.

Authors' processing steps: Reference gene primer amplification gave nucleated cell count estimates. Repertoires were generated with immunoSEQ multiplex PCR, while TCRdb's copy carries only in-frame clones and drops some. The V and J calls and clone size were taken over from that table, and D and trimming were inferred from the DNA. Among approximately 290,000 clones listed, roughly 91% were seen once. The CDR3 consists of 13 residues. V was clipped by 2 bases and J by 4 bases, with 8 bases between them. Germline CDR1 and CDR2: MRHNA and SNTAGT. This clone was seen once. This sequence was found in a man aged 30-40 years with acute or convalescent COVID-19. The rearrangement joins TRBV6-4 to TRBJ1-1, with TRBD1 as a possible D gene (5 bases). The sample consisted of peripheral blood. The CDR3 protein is CASSDAGGTEAFF. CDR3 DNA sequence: TGTGCCAGCAGTGACGCCGGGGGCACTGAAGCTTTCTTT.